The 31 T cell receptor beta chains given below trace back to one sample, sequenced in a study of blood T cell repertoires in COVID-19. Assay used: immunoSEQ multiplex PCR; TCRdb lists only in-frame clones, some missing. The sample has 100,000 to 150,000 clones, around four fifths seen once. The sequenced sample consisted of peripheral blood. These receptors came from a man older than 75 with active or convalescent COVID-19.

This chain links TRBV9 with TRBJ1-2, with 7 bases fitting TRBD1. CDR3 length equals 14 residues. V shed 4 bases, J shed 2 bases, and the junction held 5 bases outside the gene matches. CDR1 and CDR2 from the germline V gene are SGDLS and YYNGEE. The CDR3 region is CASSLLQGNYGYTF. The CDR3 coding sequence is TGTGCCAGCAGCTTATTACAGGGGAACTATGGCTACACCTTC.

Here the CDR3 DNA reads TGTGCCACCAGTAGGGGACAGGGAGTCACAGATACGCAGTATTTT. As protein: CATSRGQGVTDTQYF. This chain links TRBV24-1 with TRBJ2-3, with 9 nucleotides matching TRBD1. J was trimmed by 2 bases and V by 6 bases; bases with no gene match: 5. The CDR3 has 15 residues. CDR1 KGHDR and CDR2 SFDVKD come from the germline V gene.

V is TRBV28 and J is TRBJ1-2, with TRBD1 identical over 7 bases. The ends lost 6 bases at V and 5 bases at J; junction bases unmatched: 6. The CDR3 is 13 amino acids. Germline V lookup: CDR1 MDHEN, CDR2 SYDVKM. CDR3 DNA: TGTGCCAGCAGGCCGGGGACAGTGTATGGCTACACCTTC. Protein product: CASRPGTVYGYTF.

The CDR3 loop is CASSLDWAMNTEAFF. The CDR3 coding sequence is TGCGCCAGCAGCTTGGACTGGGCTATGAACACTGAAGCTTTCTTT. This chain links TRBV5-1 with TRBJ1-1; no clear D gene. The V gene's germline CDR1 is SGHRS and CDR2 YFSETQ. V dropped 0 bases and J dropped 0 bases, with 9 bases sitting between them. The CDR3 covers 15 residues.

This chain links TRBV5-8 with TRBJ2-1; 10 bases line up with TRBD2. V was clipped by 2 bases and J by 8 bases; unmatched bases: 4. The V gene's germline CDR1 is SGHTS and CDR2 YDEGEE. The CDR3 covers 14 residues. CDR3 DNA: TGTGCCAGCAGCTTTGGACTAGCGGTCGATGAGCAGTTCTTC. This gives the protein CASSFGLAVDEQFF.

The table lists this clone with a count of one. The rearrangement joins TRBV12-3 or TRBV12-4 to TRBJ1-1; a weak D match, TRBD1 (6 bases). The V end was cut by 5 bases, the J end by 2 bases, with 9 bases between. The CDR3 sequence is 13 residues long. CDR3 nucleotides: TGTGCCAGCAGTCGACAGGAAAACACTGAAGCTTTCTTT. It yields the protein CASSRQENTEAFF.

CDR3 protein: CASSPYAGTGAEQYF. The CDR3 DNA reads as TGTGCCAGCAGCCCTTACGCCGGGACAGGGGCCGAGCAGTACTTC. The gene calls are TRBV3-1 (or the pseudogene TRBV3-2) and TRBJ2-7, with TRBD1 matching over 10 bases. This CDR3 comprises 15 residues. Germline V gives CDR1 LGHDT, CDR2 YNNKEL (reference sequence). J was trimmed by 6 bases and V by 4 bases; bases with no gene match: 9.

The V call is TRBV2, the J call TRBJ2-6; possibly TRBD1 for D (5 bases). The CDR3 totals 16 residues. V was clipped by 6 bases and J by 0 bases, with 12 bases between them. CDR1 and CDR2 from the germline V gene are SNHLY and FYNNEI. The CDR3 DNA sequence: TGTGCCAGCAGAGCAGACAGACTCTCTGGGGCCAACGTCCTGACTTTC. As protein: CASRADRLSGANVLTF.

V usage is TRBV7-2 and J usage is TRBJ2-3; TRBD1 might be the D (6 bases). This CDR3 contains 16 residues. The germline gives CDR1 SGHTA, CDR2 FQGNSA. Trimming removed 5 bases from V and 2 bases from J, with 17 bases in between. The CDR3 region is CASSPGQRSYTDTQYF. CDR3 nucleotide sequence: TGTGCCAGCAGCCCAGGACAGCGTTCTTACACAGATACGCAGTATTTT.

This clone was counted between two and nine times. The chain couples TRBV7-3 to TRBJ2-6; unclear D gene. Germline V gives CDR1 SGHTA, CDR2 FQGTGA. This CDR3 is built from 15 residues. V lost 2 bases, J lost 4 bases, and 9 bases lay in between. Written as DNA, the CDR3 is TGTGCCAGCAGCTTACCTCTATCCGGGGCCAACGTCCTGACTTTC. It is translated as CASSLPLSGANVLTF.

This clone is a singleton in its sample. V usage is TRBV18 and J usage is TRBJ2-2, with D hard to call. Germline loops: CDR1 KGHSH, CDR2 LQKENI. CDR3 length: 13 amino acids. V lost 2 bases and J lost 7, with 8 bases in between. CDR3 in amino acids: CASSPTQDGELFF. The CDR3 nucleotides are TGTGCCAGCTCACCAACTCAGGACGGGGAGCTGTTTTTT.

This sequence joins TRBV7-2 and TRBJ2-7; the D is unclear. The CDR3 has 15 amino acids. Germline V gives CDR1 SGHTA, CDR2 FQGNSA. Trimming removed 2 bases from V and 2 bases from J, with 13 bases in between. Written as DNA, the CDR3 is TGTGCCAGCAGCTTAAGTTTCTCGCTAGCCTACGAGCAGTACTTC. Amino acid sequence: CASSLSFSLAYEQYF.

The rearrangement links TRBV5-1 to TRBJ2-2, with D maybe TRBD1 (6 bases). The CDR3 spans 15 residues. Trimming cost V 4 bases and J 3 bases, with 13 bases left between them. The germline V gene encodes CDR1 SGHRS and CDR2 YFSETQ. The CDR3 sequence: CASSLSQGDTGELFF. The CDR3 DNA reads TGCGCCAGCAGCCTATCACAGGGAGACACCGGGGAGCTGTTTTTT.

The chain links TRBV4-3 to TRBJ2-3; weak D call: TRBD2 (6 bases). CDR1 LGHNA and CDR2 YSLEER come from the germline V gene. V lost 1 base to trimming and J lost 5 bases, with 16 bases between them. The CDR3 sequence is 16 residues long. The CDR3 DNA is TGCGCCAGCAGCCAAGCTGGGACTCCTTTTTTAGATACGCAGTATTTT. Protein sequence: CASSQAGTPFLDTQYF.

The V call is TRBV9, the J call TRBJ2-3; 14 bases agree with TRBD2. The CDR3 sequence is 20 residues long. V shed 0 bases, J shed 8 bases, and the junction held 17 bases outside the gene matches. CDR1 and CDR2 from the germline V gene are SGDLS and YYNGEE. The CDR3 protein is CASSVAGTPGLAGGPGTQYF. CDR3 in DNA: TGTGCCAGCAGCGTAGCTGGAACACCAGGACTAGCGGGGGGCCCGGGTACGCAGTATTTT.

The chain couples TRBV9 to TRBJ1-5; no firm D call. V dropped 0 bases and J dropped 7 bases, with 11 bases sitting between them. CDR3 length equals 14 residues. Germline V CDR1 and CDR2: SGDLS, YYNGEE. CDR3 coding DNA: TGTGCCAGCAGCGTAGGCGGGTGGTTGCAGCCCCAGCATTTT. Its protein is CASSVGGWLQPQHF.

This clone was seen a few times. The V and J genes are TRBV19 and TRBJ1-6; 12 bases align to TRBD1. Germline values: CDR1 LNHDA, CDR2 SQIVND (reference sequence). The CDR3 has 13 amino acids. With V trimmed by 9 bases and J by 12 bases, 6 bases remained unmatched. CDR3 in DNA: TGTGCCAGCGCCGGGACAGGGGGCAAACCCCTCCACTTT. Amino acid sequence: CASAGTGGKPLHF. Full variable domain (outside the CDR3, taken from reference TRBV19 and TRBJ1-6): DGGITQSPKYLFRKEGQNVTLSCEQNLNHDAMYWYRQDPGQGLRLIYYSQIVNDFQKGDIAEGYSVSREKKESFPLTVTSAQKNPTAFYLCASAGTGGKPLHFGNGTRLTVT.

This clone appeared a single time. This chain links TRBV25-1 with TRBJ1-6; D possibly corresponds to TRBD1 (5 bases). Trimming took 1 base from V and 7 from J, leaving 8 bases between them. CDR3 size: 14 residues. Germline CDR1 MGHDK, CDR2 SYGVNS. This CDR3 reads CASSEWGENSPLHF. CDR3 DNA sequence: TGTGCCAGCAGTGAATGGGGGGAAAATTCACCCCTCCACTTT.

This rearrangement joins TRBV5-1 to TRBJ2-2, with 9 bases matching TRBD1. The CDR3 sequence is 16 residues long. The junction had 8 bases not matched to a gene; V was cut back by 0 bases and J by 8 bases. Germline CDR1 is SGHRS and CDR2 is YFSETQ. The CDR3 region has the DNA TGCGCCAGCAGCTTGGCGGGGACAGGGTTATCAGGGGAGCTGTTTTTT. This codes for CASSLAGTGLSGELFF.

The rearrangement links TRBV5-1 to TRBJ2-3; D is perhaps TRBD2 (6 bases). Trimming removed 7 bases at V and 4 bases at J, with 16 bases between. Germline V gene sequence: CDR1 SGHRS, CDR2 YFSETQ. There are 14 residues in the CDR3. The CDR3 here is CASAPGLVADTQYF. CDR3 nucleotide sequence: TGCGCCAGCGCTCCGGGACTGGTGGCAGATACGCAGTATTTT.

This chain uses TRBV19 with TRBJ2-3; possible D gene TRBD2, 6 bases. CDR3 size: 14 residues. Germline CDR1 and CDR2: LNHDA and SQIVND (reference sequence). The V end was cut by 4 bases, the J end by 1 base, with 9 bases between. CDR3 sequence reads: CASSRAGRTDTQYF. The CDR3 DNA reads TGTGCCAGTAGTAGGGCGGGGCGCACAGATACGCAGTATTTT. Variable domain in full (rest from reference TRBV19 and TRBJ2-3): DGGITQSPKYLFRKEGQNVTLSCEQNLNHDAMYWYRQDPGQGLRLIYYSQIVNDFQKGDIAEGYSVSREKKESFPLTVTSAQKNPTAFYLCASSRAGRTDTQYFGPGTRLTVL.

The CDR3 DNA sequence: TGTGCCAGCAGCCCTGGGACAGTGGCAACTAATGAAAAACTGTTTTTT. Its translation is CASSPGTVATNEKLFF. The chain combines TRBV28 with TRBJ1-4, with 7 bases fitting TRBD1. The J segment lost 0 bases and the V segment lost 6 bases, leaving 7 bases of the junction unmatched. Germline CDR1 reads MDHEN; CDR2 reads SYDVKM. The CDR3 consists of 16 residues.

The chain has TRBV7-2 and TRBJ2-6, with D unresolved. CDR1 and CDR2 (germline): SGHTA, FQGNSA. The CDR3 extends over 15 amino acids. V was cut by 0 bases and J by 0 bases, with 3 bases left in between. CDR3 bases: TGTGCCAGCAGCTTAGCCCGCTCTGGGGCCAACGTCCTGACTTTC. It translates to CASSLARSGANVLTF.

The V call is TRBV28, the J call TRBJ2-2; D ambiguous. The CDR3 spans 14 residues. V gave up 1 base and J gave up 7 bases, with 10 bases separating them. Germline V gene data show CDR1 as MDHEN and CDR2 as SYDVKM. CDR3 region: CASSLSSGNGELFF. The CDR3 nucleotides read TGTGCCAGCAGTTTATCTTCAGGAAACGGGGAGCTGTTTTTT.

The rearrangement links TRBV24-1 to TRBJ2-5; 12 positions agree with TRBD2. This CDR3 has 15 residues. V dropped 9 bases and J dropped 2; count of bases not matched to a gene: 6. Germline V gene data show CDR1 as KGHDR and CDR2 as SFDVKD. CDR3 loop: CATGKLAGGQETQYF. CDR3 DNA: TGTGCCACCGGGAAACTAGCGGGGGGTCAAGAGACCCAGTACTTC.

The CDR3 DNA is TGTGCCAGCAGCTTCCCAGGCACGGGATCCCATGGCTACACCTTC. It encodes CASSFPGTGSHGYTF. The chain recombines TRBV7-9 with TRBJ1-2; D not certain. The germline V gene encodes CDR1 SEHNR and CDR2 FQNEAQ (reference sequence). The CDR3 totals 15 residues. Deletions cut 3 bases from V and 6 bases from J, with 17 bases between. Full variable domain (rest looked up from reference TRBV7-9 and TRBJ1-2): DTGVSQNPRHKITKRGQNVTFRCDPISEHNRLYWYRQTLGQGPEFLTYFQNEAQLEKSRLLSDRFSAERPKGSFSTLEIQRTEQGDSAMYLCASSFPGTGSHGYTFGSGTRLTVV.

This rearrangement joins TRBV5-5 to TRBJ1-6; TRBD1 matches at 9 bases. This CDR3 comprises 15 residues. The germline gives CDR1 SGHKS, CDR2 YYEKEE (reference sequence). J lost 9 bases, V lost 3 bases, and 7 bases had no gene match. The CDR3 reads CASSSTGGAGSPLHF. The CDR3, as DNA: TGTGCCAGCAGCTCCACAGGGGGCGCAGGTTCACCCCTCCACTTT.

The CDR3 sequence is CASTGTVKGNYTF. In nucleotides, the CDR3 is TGCGCCAGTACCGGGACAGTTAAGGGGAACTACACCTTC. The chain combines TRBV4-1 with TRBJ1-2; the match to TRBD1 covers 7 bases. The germline V gene has CDR1 MGHRA and CDR2 YSYEKL. Trimming at V came to 9 bases and at J to 10 bases, leaving 14 bases not matched to a gene. The CDR3 is made up of 13 amino acids.

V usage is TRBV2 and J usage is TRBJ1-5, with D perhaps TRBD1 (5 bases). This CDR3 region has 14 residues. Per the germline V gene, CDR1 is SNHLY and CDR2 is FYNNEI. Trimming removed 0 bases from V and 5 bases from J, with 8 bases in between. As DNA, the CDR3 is TGTGCCAGCAGTGAAGCGTGGGGGGATCAGCCCCAGCATTTT. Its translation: CASSEAWGDQPQHF. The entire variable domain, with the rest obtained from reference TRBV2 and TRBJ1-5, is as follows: EPEVTQTPSHQVTQMGQEVILRCVPISNHLYFYWYRQILGQKVEFLVSFYNNEISEKSEIFDDQFSVERPDGSNFTLKIRSTKLEDSAMYFCASSEAWGDQPQHFGDGTRLSIL.

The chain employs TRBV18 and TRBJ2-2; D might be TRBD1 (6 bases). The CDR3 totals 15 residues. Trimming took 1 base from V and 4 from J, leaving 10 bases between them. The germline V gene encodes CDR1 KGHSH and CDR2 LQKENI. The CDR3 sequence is CASSPQRTVTGELFF. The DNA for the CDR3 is TGTGCCAGCTCACCACAAAGGACAGTCACCGGGGAGCTGTTTTTT.

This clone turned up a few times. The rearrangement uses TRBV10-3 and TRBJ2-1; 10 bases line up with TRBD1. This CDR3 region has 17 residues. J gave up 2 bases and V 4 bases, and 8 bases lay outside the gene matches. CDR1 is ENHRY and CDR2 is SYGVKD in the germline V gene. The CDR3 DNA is TGTGCCATCAGTGCCCACACCGGGACAGGGGCCTACAATGAGCAGTTCTTC. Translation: CAISAHTGTGAYNEQFF.